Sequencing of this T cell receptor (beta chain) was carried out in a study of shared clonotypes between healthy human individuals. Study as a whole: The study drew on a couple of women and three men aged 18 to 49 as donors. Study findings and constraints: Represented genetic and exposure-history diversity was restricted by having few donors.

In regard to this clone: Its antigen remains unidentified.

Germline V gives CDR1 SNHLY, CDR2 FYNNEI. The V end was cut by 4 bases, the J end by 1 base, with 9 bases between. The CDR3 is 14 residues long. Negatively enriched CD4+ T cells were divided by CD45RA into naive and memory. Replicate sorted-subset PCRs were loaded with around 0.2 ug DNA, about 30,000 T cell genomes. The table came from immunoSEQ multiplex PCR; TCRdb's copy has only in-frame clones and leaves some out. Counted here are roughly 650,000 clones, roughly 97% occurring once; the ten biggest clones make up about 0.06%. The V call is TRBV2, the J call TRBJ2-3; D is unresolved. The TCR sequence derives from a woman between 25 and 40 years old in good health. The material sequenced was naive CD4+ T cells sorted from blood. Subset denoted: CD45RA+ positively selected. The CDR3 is CASSVGPGTDTQYF. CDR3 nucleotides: TGTGCCAGCAGTGTGGGTCCAGGCACAGATACGCAGTATTTT.